This entry is about one T cell receptor (beta chain). This clonotype was seen a few times. Its antigen remains unidentified. One base away there is no much larger clone; base qualities are not given. The sample comes from a study of human T cells and chemical hapten exposure (dated by TCRdb to the early 2020s). For the study in its entirety: For sensitization, 2% DPC in acetone was applied to a roughly 2 cm by roughly 2 cm area of upper inner arm skin. Blood was sampled from patients pre-sensitization (week 0) and at 2, 6 and about 24 weeks after DPC sensitization. Throughout the study period of about 25 weeks, patients also received therapeutic DPC doses to the scalp every week. Patch tests used Finn chambers with 0.01% DPC on the upper back, scored after 6 days by International Contact Dermatitis Research Group standards. Libraries were pooled for sequencing, and variation in per-sample TCR yields was attributed mainly to small differences in library volumes within the pool. The patient cohort, mostly female, included alopecia areata with under or over 50% scalp involvement, alopecia totalis and alopecia universalis. This study followed changes in the peripheral blood TCR repertoire in vivo during primary and secondary sensitization of alopecia patients to the hapten diphenylcyclopropenone (DPC). Blood for TCR sequencing was provided by twenty-nine alopecia patients at one to four time points (pre-sensitization, 2, 6 and 24 weeks).

The meaning of the sample's time point label: pre-sensitization, week 0. This specimen's treatment or condition label, interpreted: therapeutic diphenylcyclopropenone sensitization with weekly scalp DPC. Blood at each patch-test visit was drawn before the patch test was applied. Patients were eligible if aged 18 to 70, diagnosed with alopecia and judged suitable for DPC therapy, and pregnant patients were excluded. Unfractionated whole blood was collected in Tempus Blood RNA tubes, and total RNA was extracted from that blood. The library relied on RACE. The instrument given in TCRdb is NextSeq 500. During library preparation, unique molecular identifiers were attached to individual cDNA molecules so that TCRs could be counted in a quantitative, reproducible way. From each blood RNA sample, both TCR alpha and TCR beta chains were sequenced. The paper's processing steps were these. The median number of TCRs per sample was some 100,000, ranging from roughly 23,224 to 700,000. The Decombinator software suite was used to annotate the V, J and CDR3 of the TCR reads. Every sample was subsampled to the same number of TCRs (28,000) for the PS versus PT1 abundance plots. TCRs were defined as expanded if absent before sensitization and observed at least eight times at the 2-week time point. TCRdb trimmed the raw reads at Q25, called clones with MiXCR and kept productive beta chains. Entries that share a CDR3 protein sequence are merged under the most common genes and DNA. These V and J calls derive from TCRdb rather than the authors' analysis. The sample records roughly 260,000 distinct CDR3 sequences, more than 6.5% of which are singletons. The ten largest make up about 2.5% of the sample.

V has 3 bases trimmed and J has 3 bases trimmed; junction bases matching no gene number 8. Inclusive of the bounding cysteine and phenylalanine, the CDR3 is 15 residues long. Here the CDR3 DNA is all that survives: 45 bases in frame from base 1. CDR1 and CDR2, per the germline V gene, are LGHNA and YSLEER. Here is what the overall study found, with its caveats: Because every patient had alopecia, a presumed autoimmune disease, the patients' immune response might differ from that of healthy individuals. Compared with pre-sensitization or healthy control sets, expanded TCRs formed significantly more large CDR3 similarity clusters, which is consistent with antigen-driven responses. Patch test score was positively correlated with the number of PT1 expanded TCRs, with significance at thresholds 8, 16 and 32 but not at 4. Repeated subsampling changed both the strength of the expansion versus patch-test correlation and the threshold at which that correlation became significant. DPC sensitization did not change the number of TCRs with a frequency above 1 in 1000, and there was no evidence of changes in global repertoire structure.

Specimen: whole blood, collected in connection with sensitization to the hapten diphenylcyclopropenone (DPC). The TCR comes from a woman aged 40 to 50 with alopecia areata. Some clones in this sample may be carry-over from other donors' samples. The chain employs TRBV4-3 and TRBJ2-7; 7 middle bases align to TRBD1. The CDR3 here reads CASSQSQGVFYEQYF. The bases are TGCGCCAGCAGCCAGTCCCAGGGGGTATTCTACGAGCAGTACTTC.